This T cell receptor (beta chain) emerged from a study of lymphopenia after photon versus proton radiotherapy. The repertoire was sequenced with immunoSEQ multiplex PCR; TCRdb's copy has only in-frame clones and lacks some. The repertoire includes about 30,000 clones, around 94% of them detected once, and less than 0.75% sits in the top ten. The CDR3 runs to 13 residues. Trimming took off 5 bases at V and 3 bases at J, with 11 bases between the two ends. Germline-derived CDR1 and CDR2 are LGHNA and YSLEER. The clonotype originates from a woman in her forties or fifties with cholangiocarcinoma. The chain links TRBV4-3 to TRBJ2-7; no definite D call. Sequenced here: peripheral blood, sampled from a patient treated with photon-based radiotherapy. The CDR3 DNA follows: TGCGCCAGCAGCTCTCGCGAAGGCTACGAGCAGTACTTC. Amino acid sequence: CASSSREGYEQYF.